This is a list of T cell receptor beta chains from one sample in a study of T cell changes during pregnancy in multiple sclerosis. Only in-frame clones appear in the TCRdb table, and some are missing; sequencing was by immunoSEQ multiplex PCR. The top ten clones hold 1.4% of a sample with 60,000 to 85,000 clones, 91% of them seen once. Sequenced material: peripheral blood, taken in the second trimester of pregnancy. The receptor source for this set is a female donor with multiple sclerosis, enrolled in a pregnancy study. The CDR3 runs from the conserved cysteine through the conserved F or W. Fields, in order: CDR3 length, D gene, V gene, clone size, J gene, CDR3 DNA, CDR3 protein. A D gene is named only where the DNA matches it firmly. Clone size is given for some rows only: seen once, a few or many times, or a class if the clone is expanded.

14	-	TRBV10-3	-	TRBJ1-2	TGTGCCATCAGTGAGTCGTCGGCAGGCTCCGGCTACACCTTC	CAISESSAGSGYTF
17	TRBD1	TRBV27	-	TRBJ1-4	TGTGCCAGCAGTTCTTTTCCGGGACAGGGGCCTAATGAAAAACTGTTTTTT	CASSSFPGQGPNEKLFF
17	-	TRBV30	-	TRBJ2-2	TGTGCCTGGAGCACCTACGCCCCACGACAGCTCACCGGGGAGCTGTTTTTT	CAWSTYAPRQLTGELFF
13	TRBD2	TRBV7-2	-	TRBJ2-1	TGTGCCAGCAGCTTGCGGGGGGGCGATGAGCAGTTCTTC	CASSLRGGDEQFF
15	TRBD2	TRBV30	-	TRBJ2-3	TGTGCCTGGAGTACTAGCGGGGGGGCTAGAGATACGCAGTATTTT	CAWSTSGGARDTQYF
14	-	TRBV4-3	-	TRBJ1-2	TGCGCCAGCAGCCATGAGCGGGTTAACTATGGCTACACCTTC	CASSHERVNYGYTF
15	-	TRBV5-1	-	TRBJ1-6	TGCGCCAGCAAGGACAGAAGCTCCTATAATTCACCCCTCCACTTT	CASKDRSSYNSPLHF
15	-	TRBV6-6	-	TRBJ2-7	TGTGCCAGCAGCCAGAGGGACTGGGGTCCCTACGAGCAGTACTTC	CASSQRDWGPYEQYF
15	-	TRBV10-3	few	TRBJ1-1	TGTGCCATCAGTGGGTCCCAGGGTACGAACACTGAAGCTTTCTTT	CAISGSQGTNTEAFF
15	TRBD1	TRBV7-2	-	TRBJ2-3	TGTGCCAGCGGGGGGGGCGGGACAGGGGAAGATACGCAGTATTTT	CASGGGGTGEDTQYF
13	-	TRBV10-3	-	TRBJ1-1	TGTGCCATCAGAGGGGCACAAGGCATCGGAGCTTTCTTT	CAIRGAQGIGAFF
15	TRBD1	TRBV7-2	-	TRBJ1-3	TGTGCCAGCAGCTTAGAGTTGACAGGGGGAAACACCATATATTTT	CASSLELTGGNTIYF
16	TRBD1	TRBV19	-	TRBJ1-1	TGTGCCAGTAGTATAGGTGGCAGGGGGATTGCGACTGAAGCTTTCTTT	CASSIGGRGIATEAFF
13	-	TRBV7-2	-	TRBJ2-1	TGTGCCAGCTCCCCGGGTGTACACAATGAGCAGTTCTTC	CASSPGVHNEQFF
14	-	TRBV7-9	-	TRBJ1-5	TGTGCCAGCAGCCCTGACAGCGGCAATCAGCCCCAGCATTTT	CASSPDSGNQPQHF
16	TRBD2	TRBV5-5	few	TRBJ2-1	TGTGCCAGCAGCGCGGCAGGCCTAGCGGGGAACAATGAGCAGTTCTTC	CASSAAGLAGNNEQFF
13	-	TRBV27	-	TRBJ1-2	TGTGCCAGCAGTAGCCTGGGGGGTTATGGCTACACCTTC	CASSSLGGYGYTF
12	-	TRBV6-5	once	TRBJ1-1	TGTGCCAGCAACCTCAGGGGTAGTGAAGCTTTCTTT	CASNLRGSEAFF
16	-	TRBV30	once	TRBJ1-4	TGTGCCTGGAGCCGTCTCCTGGGGCAGATCAATGAAAAACTGTTTTTT	CAWSRLLGQINEKLFF
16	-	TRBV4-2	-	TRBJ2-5	TGTGCCAGCAGCCAAGCGGATGCCCCAGAGGGAGAGACCCAGTACTTC	CASSQADAPEGETQYF
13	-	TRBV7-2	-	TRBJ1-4	TGTGCCAGCGCGGGGGAAACTAATGAAAAACTGTTTTTT	CASAGETNEKLFF
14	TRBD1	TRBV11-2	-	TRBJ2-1	TGTGCCAGCAGCTTAGTTAACAGGGGAGAGGAGCAGTTCTTC	CASSLVNRGEEQFF
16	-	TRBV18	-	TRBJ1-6	TGTGCCAGCTCACCACCGGGTGTCAGGGCTAATTCACCCCTCCACTTT	CASSPPGVRANSPLHF
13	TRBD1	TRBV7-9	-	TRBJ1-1	TGTGCCAGCAGCTTCGACAGGGGAACTGAAGCTTTCTTT	CASSFDRGTEAFF
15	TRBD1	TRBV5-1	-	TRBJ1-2	TGCGCCAGCAGCTCCGGACAGGCCGCCAACTATGGCTACACCTTC	CASSSGQAANYGYTF
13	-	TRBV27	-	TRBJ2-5	TGTGCCAGCAGTTTCGGACATCAAGAGACCCAGTACTTC	CASSFGHQETQYF
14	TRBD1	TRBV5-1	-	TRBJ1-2	TGCGCCAGCAGATTAACAGGGGTTAACTATGGCTACACCTTC	CASRLTGVNYGYTF
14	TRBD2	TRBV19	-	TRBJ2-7	TGTGCCAGTAAGACTAGCGGGGACTCCTACGAGCAGTACTTC	CASKTSGDSYEQYF
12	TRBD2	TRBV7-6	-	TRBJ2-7	TGTGCCAGCAGCCCAGCGGGGGACGAGCAGTACTTC	CASSPAGDEQYF
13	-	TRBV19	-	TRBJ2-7	TGTGCCAGTAGCGCGGGACAGAACTACGAGCAGTACTTC	CASSAGQNYEQYF
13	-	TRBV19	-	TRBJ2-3	TGTGCCAGTAGTATAGCCTTAACAGATACGCAGTATTTT	CASSIALTDTQYF
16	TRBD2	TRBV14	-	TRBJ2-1	TGTGCCGGCAGCTCCCCCCAGCGGGGGGTCTACAATGAGCAGTTCTTC	CAGSSPQRGVYNEQFF
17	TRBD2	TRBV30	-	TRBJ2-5	TGTGCCTGGAGTGCCATACTAGCGGGGGGCCCAAAAGAGACCCAGTACTTC	CAWSAILAGGPKETQYF
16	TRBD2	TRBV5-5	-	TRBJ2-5	TGTGCCAGCAGCTTGGAAGCGGGGGGGGAGCAAGAGACCCAGTACTTC	CASSLEAGGEQETQYF
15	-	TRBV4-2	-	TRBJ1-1	TGTGCCAGCAGCCAAGAGACTGGTCGAGGCACTGAAGCTTTCTTT	CASSQETGRGTEAFF
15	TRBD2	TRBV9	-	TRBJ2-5	TGTGCCAGCAGCGACTGGACTAGCGGGGGTGAGACCCAGTACTTC	CASSDWTSGGETQYF
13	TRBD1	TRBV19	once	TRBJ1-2	TGTGCCAGTGGGGGCCGGGACAGCTATGGCTACACCTTC	CASGGRDSYGYTF
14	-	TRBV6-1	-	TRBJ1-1	TGTGCCAGCAGACCGGGACTGCCTAACACTGAAGCTTTCTTT	CASRPGLPNTEAFF
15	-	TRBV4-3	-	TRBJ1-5	TGCGCCAGCAGCCTACATAGGCAGGTCACTCAGCCCCAGCATTTT	CASSLHRQVTQPQHF
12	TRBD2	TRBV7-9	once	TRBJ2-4	TGTGCCAGCAGCTTAGAGCTAGCGGGGATGGACTTC	CASSLELAGMDF
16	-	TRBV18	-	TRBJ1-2	TGTGCCAGCTCACCGGATGATGGCGGCTATAACTATGGCTACACCTTC	CASSPDDGGYNYGYTF
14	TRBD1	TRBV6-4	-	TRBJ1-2	TGTGCCAGCAGTGACCGGGACAGGGCAGCTGGCTACACCTTC	CASSDRDRAAGYTF
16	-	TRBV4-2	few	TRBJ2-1	TGTGCCAGCAGCCAAGAGGGGGGTACCTCCTACAATGAGCAGTTCTTC	CASSQEGGTSYNEQFF
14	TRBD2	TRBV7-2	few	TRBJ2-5	TGTGCCAGCAGCTTAAGACTAGCCCAAGAGACCCAGTACTTC	CASSLRLAQETQYF
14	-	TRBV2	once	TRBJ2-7	TGTGCCAGCAGTGAAGGGCGGAATGGATACGAGCAGTACTTC	CASSEGRNGYEQYF
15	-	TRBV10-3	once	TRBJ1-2	TGTGCCATCGGAGTGGAAGGGGGGGGTCGCTATGGCTACACCTTC	CAIGVEGGGRYGYTF
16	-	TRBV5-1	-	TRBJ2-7	TGCGCCAGCAGCTTGGTGCTGGGAGTACTCTCCTACGAGCAGTACTTC	CASSLVLGVLSYEQYF
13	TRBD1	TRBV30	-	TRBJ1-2	TGTGCCTGGAGTGTAGGGGGCGCCTATGGCTACACCTTC	CAWSVGGAYGYTF
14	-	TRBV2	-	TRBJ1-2	TGTGCCAGCGGCAGTCTGGGGGAAGGGGGTGGCTACACCTTC	CASGSLGEGGGYTF
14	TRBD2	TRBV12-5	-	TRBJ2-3	TGTGCTAGTTCCTCGGGGGGGCTCGCAGATACGCAGTATTTT	CASSSGGLADTQYF
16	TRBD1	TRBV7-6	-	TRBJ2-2	TGTGCCAGCAGCTCCTTGGGACAGGGATTTTCCGGGGAGCTGTTTTTT	CASSSLGQGFSGELFF
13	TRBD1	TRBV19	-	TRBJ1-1	TGTGCCAGTAGTGACAGGGGAGGCACTGAAGCTTTCTTT	CASSDRGGTEAFF
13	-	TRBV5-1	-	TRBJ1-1	TGCGCCAGCTGCAGGATGGTGAACACTGAAGCTTTCTTT	CASCRMVNTEAFF
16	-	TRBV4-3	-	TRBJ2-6	TGCGCCAGCAGCCGAGTCCAGGGTTCTGGGGCCAACGTCCTGACTTTC	CASSRVQGSGANVLTF
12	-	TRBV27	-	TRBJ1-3	TGTGCCAGCGGGGAGTTCGGAAACACCATATATTTT	CASGEFGNTIYF
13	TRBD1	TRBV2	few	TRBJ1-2	TGTGCCAGCAGCGTACAGGGGGAGTATGGCTACACCTTC	CASSVQGEYGYTF
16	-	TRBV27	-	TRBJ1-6	TGTGCCAGCACTTTGGAAATGGGACGGGAGAATTCACCCCTCCACTTT	CASTLEMGRENSPLHF